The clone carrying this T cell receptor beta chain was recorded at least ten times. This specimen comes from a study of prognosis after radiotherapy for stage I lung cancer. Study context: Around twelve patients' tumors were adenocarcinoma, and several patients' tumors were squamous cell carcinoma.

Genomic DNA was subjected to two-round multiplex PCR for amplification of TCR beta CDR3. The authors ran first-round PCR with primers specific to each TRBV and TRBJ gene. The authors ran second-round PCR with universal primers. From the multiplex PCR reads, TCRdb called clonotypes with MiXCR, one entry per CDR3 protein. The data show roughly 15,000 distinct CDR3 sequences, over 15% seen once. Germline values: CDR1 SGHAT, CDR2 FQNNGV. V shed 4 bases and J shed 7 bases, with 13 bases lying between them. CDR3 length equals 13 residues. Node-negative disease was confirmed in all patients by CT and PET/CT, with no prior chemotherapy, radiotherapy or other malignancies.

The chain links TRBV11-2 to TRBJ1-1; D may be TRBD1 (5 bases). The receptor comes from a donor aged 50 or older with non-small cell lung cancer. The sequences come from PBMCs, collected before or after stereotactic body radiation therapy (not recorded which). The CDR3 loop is CASSWLGDVEAFF. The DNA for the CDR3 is TGTGCCAGCAGCTGGTTGGGGGATGTTGAAGCTTTCTTT.